The present TCR beta chain was sequenced within a study of beta chain features in type 1 diabetes. Study-level results: Type 1 diabetes patients had moderately but significantly shorter TCRB CDR3s in all four CD4+ subsets. More deletions and fewer insertions at VDJ junctions were found in patients with type 1 diabetes. It was among patients, rather than healthy donors, that naive, central memory and Treg TCRB repertoires appeared more similar.

V was cut by 1 base and J by 7 bases, with 12 bases left in between. This CDR3 spans 14 amino acids. CDR1 is MGHRA and CDR2 is YSYEKL in the germline V gene. Expressed TCRB transcripts were sequenced because the isolated RNA had all been reverse transcribed beforehand. Sequencing used immunoSEQ multiplex PCR; TCRdb keeps in-frame clones, though not all of them. The data show about 640,000 clones, 12% seen once. One heparinised blood draw, averaging around 0.12 L, came from each donor. Sorting that relied on CD45RO/CCR7/CD25/CD127/CD95/CD27 yielded CD4+ naive, central memory, regulatory and stem cell-like memory cells. A few counts support this clone. Antigen unknown.

Input material: naive CD4+ T cells from blood. The V and J genes are TRBV4-1 and TRBJ2-3, with a possible D match to TRBD2 (5 bases). The origin of this receptor is a man aged 30-40 years with type 1 diabetes. The CDR3: CASSQGEFVNTQYF. The CDR3 bases are TGCGCCAGCAGCCAAGGGGAGTTTGTTAATACGCAGTATTTT.